This entry lists 21 T cell receptor beta chains sequenced from one sample in a study of T cells in Graves' hyperthyroidism and ophthalmopathy. Authors of the study amplified TCR beta CDR3 regions from RNA transcripts. The HTBI set primed first-round TCR CDR3 RT-PCR. From the multiplex PCR reads, TCRdb called clonotypes with MiXCR, one entry per CDR3 protein. The table includes fewer than 700,000 distinct CDR3 sequences, 17% detected once. Sequenced input: blood. All receptors derive from a young woman with Graves' ophthalmopathy.

This clonotype was found many times. V gene TRBV29-1 combines with J gene TRBJ1-1; no definite D call. Germline V gives CDR1 SQVTM, CDR2 ANQGSEA. The CDR3 has 14 residues. V was shortened by 3 bases and J by 0 bases, with 11 bases between the two germline ends. The CDR3: CSVDLHGMNTEAFF. CDR3 nucleotides: TGCAGCGTTGATCTCCACGGGATGAACACTGAAGCTTTCTTT.

The rearrangement uses TRBV4-1 and TRBJ2-1; D might be TRBD2 (6 bases). Germline lookup yields CDR1 MGHRA and CDR2 YSYEKL. V was cut by 4 bases and J by 5 bases, with 15 bases left in between. This CDR3 comprises 15 residues. The chain's CDR3 is CASSRRTGVDNEQFF. The CDR3 DNA reads TGCGCCAGCAGCCGACGCACGGGGGTGGACAATGAGCAGTTCTTC.

This clonotype has at least ten counts. This chain links TRBV9 with TRBJ2-3; 10 nucleotides align to TRBD2. CDR1 and CDR2 (germline): SGDLS, YYNGEE. V trimming: 4 bases; J trimming: 5 bases; junction bases outside the gene matches: 10. The CDR3 runs to 16 residues. CDR3 loop: CASSPEERGGLDTQYF. CDR3 DNA: TGTGCCAGCAGCCCAGAGGAGCGGGGGGGCTTAGATACGCAGTATTTT.

The chain joins TRBV6-2 or TRBV6-3 to TRBJ2-1, with D possibly being TRBD1 (5 bases). Looked up from germline, CDR1 is MNHEY and CDR2 is SVGEGT. The CDR3 consists of 14 residues. V lost 7 bases, J lost 2 bases, and 12 bases lay in between. The CDR3 sequence: CASTGGATYNEQFF. For the CDR3, the DNA is TGTGCCAGCACCGGTGGGGCAACCTACAATGAGCAGTTCTTC.

The chain joins TRBV27 to TRBJ2-5, with TRBD2 identical over 9 bases. CDR3 length: 20 residues. Germline CDR1 is MNHEY and CDR2 is SMNVEV (reference sequence). V lost 4 bases, J lost 4 bases, and 22 bases stayed unmatched. CDR3 nucleotide sequence: TGTGCCAGCAGTTACCGGGACGGCGGGAGGGCCTTAGTAAGTAGAGAGACCCAGTACTTC. This sequence encodes CASSYRDGGRALVSRETQYF.

As concerns this clonotype: This may stem from a read error, because a much larger clone lies one nucleotide away. The rearrangement links TRBV5-1 to TRBJ2-7; a possible D gene is TRBD1 (6 bases). Deletions cut 1 base from V and 5 bases from J, with 10 bases between. The CDR3 has 13 amino acids. Germline CDR1 SGHRS, CDR2 YFSETQ. The CDR3 reads CASSLRGIDEQYF. CDR3 nucleotides: TGCGCCAGCAGCTTGAGGGGGATAGACGAGCAGTACTTC.

There are many counts of this clonotype. The chain uses TRBV27 and TRBJ1-4; D remains ambiguous. Between the trimmed V and J ends, which lost 6 bases and 0 bases, there was a span of 8 bases. CDR3 length: 14 residues. Per the germline V gene, CDR1 is MNHEY and CDR2 is SMNVEV (reference sequence). The DNA of the CDR3 is TGTGCCAGCAGATCCCTTGCAACTAATGAAAAACTGTTTTTT. This translates into CASRSLATNEKLFF.

The chain combines TRBV20-1 with TRBJ2-1; 9 bases map to TRBD1. The CDR3 has 14 residues. Trimming removed 3 bases from V and 6 bases from J; junction bases left unmatched: 6. From germline, CDR1 is DFQATT and CDR2 SNEGSKA (reference sequence). The CDR3 bases are TGCAGTGCTAGGTCAGGGACAGGGTTCAATGAGCAGTTCTTC. Its protein product is CSARSGTGFNEQFF.

This clonotype came up many times. The gene calls are TRBV6-1 and TRBJ1-2; no clear D. This CDR3 contains 15 residues. The germline gives CDR1 MNHNS, CDR2 SASEGT. Between the trimmed V and J ends, which lost 0 bases and 0 bases, there was a span of 8 bases. The CDR3 is CASSEAPDPNYGYTF. The CDR3 nucleotides are TGTGCCAGCAGTGAAGCGCCAGACCCTAACTATGGCTACACCTTC.

CDR3 protein: CASSWGLAGLTYNEQFF. As DNA, the CDR3 is TGTGCCAGCAGTTGGGGACTAGCGGGACTGACCTACAATGAGCAGTTCTTC. The V and J genes are TRBV7-2 and TRBJ2-1; TRBD2 aligns across 13 bases. Germline trimming cut 6 bases from V and 2 bases from J; bases unmatched to any gene: 7. The CDR3 spans 17 residues. Germline CDR1 reads SGHTA; CDR2 reads FQGNSA.

This clonotype occurred a few times. The chain has TRBV7-8 and TRBJ2-6; D not resolved. Germline V CDR1 and CDR2: SGHVS, FQNEAQ. The CDR3 length is 16 residues. V was cut by 5 bases and J by 0 bases, with 11 bases left in between. This CDR3 reads CASSAKYGSGANVLTF. Written as DNA, the CDR3 is TGTGCCAGCAGCGCCAAGTACGGCTCTGGGGCCAACGTCCTGACTTTC.

This chain joins TRBV28 and TRBJ2-7; no reliable D call. CDR1 and CDR2 (germline): MDHEN, SYDVKM. The CDR3 extends over 14 amino acids. Between the trimmed V and J ends, which lost 7 bases and 2 bases, there was a span of 15 bases. The CDR3 reads CASNPYQLAYEQYF. CDR3 coding DNA: TGTGCCAGCAATCCCTACCAGCTGGCCTACGAGCAGTACTTC.

The chain combines TRBV4-1 with TRBJ1-2; D is unclear. CDR1 and CDR2 (germline): MGHRA, YSYEKL. CDR3 length equals 16 residues. Trimming stripped 2 bases from V and 4 bases from J, with 17 bases between. The CDR3 here is CASSQPFSRTLYGYTF. In nucleotides, the CDR3 is TGCGCCAGCAGCCAACCCTTTTCCAGGACCCTCTATGGCTACACCTTC.

The rearrangement links TRBV7-9 to TRBJ2-7; tentatively, D is TRBD1 or TRBD2 (7 bases each). The CDR3 contains 20 residues. Per germline, CDR1 SEHNR and CDR2 FQNEAQ (reference sequence). Trimming cost V 4 bases and J 3 bases, with 31 bases left between them. The CDR3 spells CASSSTLSRDQGGGIYEQYF. The CDR3 DNA reads as TGTGCCAGCAGCTCGACCCTATCGAGAGATCAGGGGGGGGGGATCTACGAGCAGTACTTC.

Many counts were recorded for this clonotype. The chain links TRBV7-9 to TRBJ1-4, with D unresolved. CDR1 and CDR2 from the germline V gene are SEHNR and FQNEAQ (reference sequence). The CDR3 runs 13 residues. Trimming cost V 5 bases and J 4 bases, with 8 bases left between them. This CDR3 is CASSLVVNEKLFF. The CDR3 coding sequence is TGTGCCAGCAGCCTAGTGGTTAATGAAAAACTGTTTTTT.

The V gene is TRBV20-1, the J gene TRBJ2-1; 14 bases are shared with TRBD2. Germline CDR1 is DFQATT and CDR2 is SNEGSKA (reference sequence). Trimming cost V 6 bases and J 4 bases; bases outside gene matches: 8. The CDR3 totals 16 residues. The CDR3 is CSAHPGLAGAYNEQFF. CDR3 sequence (DNA): TGCAGTGCCCACCCGGGACTAGCGGGAGCTTACAATGAGCAGTTCTTC.

The chain links TRBV29-1 to TRBJ1-1; D ambiguous. The germline gives CDR1 SQVTM, CDR2 ANQGSEA. Trimming took off 0 bases at V and 5 bases at J, with 22 bases between the two ends. The CDR3 loop spans 17 amino acids. CDR3 sequence (DNA): TGCAGCGTTGAAGATCTTCCCTGGGGAGAGAAGGCGACTGAAGCTTTCTTT. It encodes CSVEDLPWGEKATEAFF.

This clonotype was seen ten or more times. The chain recombines TRBV2 with TRBJ2-1, with D perhaps matching TRBD1 (5 bases). Germline V gene data show CDR1 as SNHLY and CDR2 as FYNNEI. V lost 5 bases and J lost 6, with 11 bases in between. The CDR3 length is 13 residues. The CDR3 reads CASSSDSFNEQFF. The CDR3 DNA reads as TGTGCCAGCAGTTCTGACAGTTTCAATGAGCAGTTCTTC.

This clonotype has at least ten counts. V and J are TRBV27 and TRBJ2-7; 7 bases map to TRBD2. CDR3 size: 14 residues. CDR1 and CDR2 (germline): MNHEY, SMNVEV (reference sequence). V dropped 2 bases and J dropped 3; count of bases not matched to a gene: 4. This chain's CDR3 is CASSLGAGDYEQYF. CDR3 nucleotides: TGTGCCAGCAGTTTAGGGGCGGGAGACTACGAGCAGTACTTC.

The chain is built from TRBV11-2 and TRBJ2-6, with TRBD1 as a possible D gene (6 bases). The CDR3 consists of 16 residues. The V end was cut by 5 bases, the J end by 0 bases, with 11 bases between. Germline CDR1 SGHAT, CDR2 FQNNGV. The CDR3 reads CASSPEGVSGANVLTF. DNA of the CDR3: TGTGCCAGCAGCCCCGAGGGGGTCTCTGGGGCCAACGTCCTGACTTTC.

This clonotype has at least ten counts. The V call is TRBV12-3 or TRBV12-4, the J call TRBJ2-7; a weak D match, TRBD2 (7 bases). V was shortened by 3 bases and J by 0 bases, with 12 bases between the two germline ends. CDR3 length equals 15 residues. CDR3 DNA sequence: TGTGCCAGCAGTTTGGCAGGGGACTACTCCTACGAGCAGTACTTC. Protein sequence: CASSLAGDYSYEQYF.